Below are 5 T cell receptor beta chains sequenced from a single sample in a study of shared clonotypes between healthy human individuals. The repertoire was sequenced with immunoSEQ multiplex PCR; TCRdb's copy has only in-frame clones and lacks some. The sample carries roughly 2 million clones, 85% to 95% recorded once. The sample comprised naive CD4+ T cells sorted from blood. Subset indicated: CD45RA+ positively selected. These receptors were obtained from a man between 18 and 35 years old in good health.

The CDR3 region has the DNA TGTGCCAGCAGCCAGACGGGGGCCTGGGCCGGGACGTGGAATGGCTACACCTTC. Translation gives CASSQTGAWAGTWNGYTF. V usage is TRBV4-2 and J usage is TRBJ1-2; tentative D call: TRBD1 (6 bases). Deletions cut 3 bases from V and 6 bases from J, with 26 bases between. The germline CDR1 and CDR2 sequences are LGHNA and YNFKEQ. This CDR3 comprises 18 residues.

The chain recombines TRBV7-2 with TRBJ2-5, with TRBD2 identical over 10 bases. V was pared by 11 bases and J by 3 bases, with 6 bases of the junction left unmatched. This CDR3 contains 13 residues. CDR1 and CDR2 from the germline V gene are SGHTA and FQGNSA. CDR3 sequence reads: CAGGTSVEETQYF. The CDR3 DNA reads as TGTGCCGGTGGGACTAGCGTGGAAGAGACCCAGTACTTC.

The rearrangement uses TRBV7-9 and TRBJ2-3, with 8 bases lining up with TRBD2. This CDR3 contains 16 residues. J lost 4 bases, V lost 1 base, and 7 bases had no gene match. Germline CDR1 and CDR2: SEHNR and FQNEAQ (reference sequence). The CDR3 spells CASSLGSGGTADTQYF. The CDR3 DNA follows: TGTGCCAGCAGCTTAGGGAGCGGGGGAACGGCAGATACGCAGTATTTT.

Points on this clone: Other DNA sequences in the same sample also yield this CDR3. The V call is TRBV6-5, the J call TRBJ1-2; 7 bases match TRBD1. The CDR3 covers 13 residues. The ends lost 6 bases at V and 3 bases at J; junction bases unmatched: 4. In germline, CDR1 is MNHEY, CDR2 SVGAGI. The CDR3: CASRRQGDYGYTF. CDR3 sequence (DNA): TGTGCCAGCAGGAGACAGGGCGACTATGGCTACACCTTC.

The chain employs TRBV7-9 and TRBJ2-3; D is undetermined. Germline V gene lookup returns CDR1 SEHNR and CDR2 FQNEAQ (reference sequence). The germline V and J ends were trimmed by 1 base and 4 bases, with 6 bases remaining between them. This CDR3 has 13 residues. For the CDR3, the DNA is TGTGCCAGCAGCTTAGAGAAACCAGATACGCAGTATTTT. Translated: CASSLEKPDTQYF.